This note documents a single T cell receptor (beta chain) sequence. Antigen specificity is unknown. This sample is drawn from a study of T cells in narcolepsy. With 7 bases removed from V and 1 base from J, the gap between germline ends came to 5 bases. Germline V CDR1 and CDR2: SNHLY, FYNNEI. CDR3 length: 12 amino acids. Regarding the study as a whole: Same-patient CSF and blood CD4+ T cell clonotypes included HCRT-specific and TRIB2-specific autoreactive ones. Healthy controls reportedly lacked the autoreactive clonotypes serially found in patients' blood. In some patient and control memory CD4+ samples, autoreactive clones were absent.

The table came from immunoSEQ multiplex PCR; TCRdb's copy has only in-frame clones and leaves some out. The table includes around 32,000 clones, under 85% detected once. This clonotype was obtained from a human donor in good health. The chain is built from TRBV2 and TRBJ1-3, with no clear D. Source material: memory (CD45RA-) CD4+ T cells from blood. CDR3 region: CASTSSGNTIYF. In DNA form, the CDR3 reads TGTGCCAGCACTTCTTCTGGAAACACCATATATTTT. The variable domain in full, with the rest retrieved from reference TRBV2 and TRBJ1-3, is EPEVTQTPSHQVTQMGQEVILRCVPISNHLYFYWYRQILGQKVEFLVSFYNNEISEKSEIFDDQFSVERPDGSNFTLKIRSTKLEDSAMYFCASTSSGNTIYFGEGSWLTVV.